This TCR beta chain was documented in a study of blood T cell repertoires in COVID-19. In the study's own analysis: For nucleated cells, counts were estimated from reference gene primer amplification. Assay used: immunoSEQ multiplex PCR; TCRdb lists only in-frame clones, some missing. The DNA was the basis for D and trimming; V, J and clone size are from that table. The sample holds under 110,000 clones, approximately 87% seen once. The CDR3 runs to 14 residues. V was clipped by 4 bases and J by 4 bases; unmatched bases: 7. Germline lookup yields CDR1 MNHEY and CDR2 SVGAGI. This chain links TRBV6-5 with TRBJ2-7; 7 nucleotides line up with TRBD1. This TCR was recovered from a woman aged 25 to 39 with acute or convalescent COVID-19. The specimen was peripheral blood. This CDR3 reads CASSSPGQPYEQYF. The CDR3 region has the DNA TGTGCCAGCAGTTCTCCGGGACAGCCGTACGAGCAGTACTTC.